This T cell receptor beta chain emerged from a study of blood T cell repertoires in COVID-19. The protocol was immunoSEQ multiplex PCR, while the TCRdb copy is restricted to in-frame clones and leaves out a portion. The sample comprises 150,000 to 200,000 clones, nearly 90% of which are singletons, and around 2.3% rests with the top ten. All enrollees were roughly 18 to 89 years old and from under 25 US areas. This CDR3 is 16 amino acids long. Germline V gives CDR1 MGHRA, CDR2 YSYEKL. V shed 4 bases and J 6 bases; nucleotides not matched to a gene: 10. This TCR derives from a woman aged 40 to 50 with acute COVID-19. The chain employs TRBV4-1 and TRBJ2-2; 8 positions match TRBD1. Sequencing was carried out using PBMCs or T cells enriched from blood (not recorded which). The CDR3 bases are TGCGCCAGCAGCCGAGGTCCGGACAGGGTACCCGGGGAGCTGTTTTTT. Amino acids: CASSRGPDRVPGELFF.